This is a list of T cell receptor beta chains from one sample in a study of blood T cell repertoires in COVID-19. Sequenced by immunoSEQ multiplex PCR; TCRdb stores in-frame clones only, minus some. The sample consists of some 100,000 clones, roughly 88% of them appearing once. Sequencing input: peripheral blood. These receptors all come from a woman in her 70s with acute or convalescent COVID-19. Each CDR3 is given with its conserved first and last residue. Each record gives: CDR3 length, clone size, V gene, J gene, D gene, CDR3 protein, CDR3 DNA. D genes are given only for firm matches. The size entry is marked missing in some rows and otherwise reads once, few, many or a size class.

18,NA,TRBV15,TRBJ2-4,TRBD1,CATSRGALGQGKKNIQYF,TGTGCCACCAGCAGAGGGGCCCTCGGACAGGGCAAAAAAAACATTCAGTACTTC
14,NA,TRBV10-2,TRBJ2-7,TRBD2,CASSDFSGSDEQYF,TGCGCCAGCAGTGACTTTAGCGGGAGCGACGAGCAGTACTTC
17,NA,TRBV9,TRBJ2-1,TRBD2,CASSVVDGGRTPNEQFF,TGTGCCAGCAGCGTAGTAGACGGCGGGAGGACTCCCAATGAGCAGTTCTTC
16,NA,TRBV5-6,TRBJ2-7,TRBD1,CASSLRGGTGTYEQYF,TGTGCCAGCAGCCTCCGAGGCGGGACAGGAACCTACGAGCAGTACTTC
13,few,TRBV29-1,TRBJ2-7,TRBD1,CSASDRGPGEQYF,TGCAGCGCCTCGGACAGGGGGCCAGGCGAGCAGTACTTC
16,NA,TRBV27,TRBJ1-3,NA,CASSPFDRISGNTIYF,TGTGCCAGCAGCCCCTTTGACAGGATCTCTGGAAACACCATATATTTT
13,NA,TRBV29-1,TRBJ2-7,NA,CSVVWGGRYEQYF,TGCAGCGTTGTTTGGGGGGGCCGCTACGAGCAGTACTTC
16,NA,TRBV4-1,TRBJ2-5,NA,CASSQGNQAFKETQYF,TGCGCCAGCAGCCAAGGCAACCAGGCGTTCAAAGAGACCCAGTACTTC
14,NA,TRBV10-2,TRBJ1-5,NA,CASSELTGLQPQHF,TGCGCCAGCAGTGAGTTAACGGGTCTTCAGCCCCAGCATTTT
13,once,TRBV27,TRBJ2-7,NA,CASRYRDSYEQYF,TGTGCCAGCAGATACAGGGACTCCTACGAGCAGTACTTC
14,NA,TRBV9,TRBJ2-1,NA,CASSVGRAYNEQFF,TGTGCCAGCAGCGTAGGCAGGGCCTACAATGAGCAGTTCTTC
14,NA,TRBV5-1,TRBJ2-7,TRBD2,CASSPTSGTYEQYF,TGTGCCAGCAGCCCGACTAGCGGGACGTACGAGCAGTACTTC
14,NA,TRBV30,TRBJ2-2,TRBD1,CAWKGQLNPGELFF,TGTGCCTGGAAGGGACAGCTGAACCCCGGGGAGCTGTTTTTT
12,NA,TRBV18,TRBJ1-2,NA,CASSAQGRGYTF,TGTGCCAGCTCGGCACAGGGACGGGGCTACACCTTC